Presented here are 3 T cell receptor beta chains from one specimen sequenced in a study of control samples from healthy donors and cancer patients. This table comes from immunoSEQ multiplex PCR, and its TCRdb copy is limited to in-frame clones, with some not included. Of under 450,000 clones in the sample, around 90% were seen once. Sample: PBMCs. Every receptor here comes from a man between 35 and 55 years old with head and neck cancer.

The V and J genes are TRBV30 and TRBJ2-1; D may be TRBD2 (7 bases). The V gene lost 0 bases and the J gene lost 0 bases, with 15 bases spanning the gap. Germline V gene lookup returns CDR1 GTSNPN and CDR2 SVGIG (reference sequence). The CDR3 is made up of 17 amino acids. The DNA for the CDR3 is TGTGCCTGGAGTGTAGGGGGGGGATGGAGCTCCTACAATGAGCAGTTCTTC. It specifies CAWSVGGGWSSYNEQFF.

The CDR3, as DNA: TGTGCCAGCAGCGGTACTGGGGGGTATGGCTACACCTTC. Translated, it gives CASSGTGGYGYTF. The chain is built from TRBV5-6 and TRBJ1-2; possible D gene TRBD1, 5 bases. The CDR3 loop spans 13 amino acids. V was clipped by 4 bases and J by 5 bases, with 12 bases between them. Germline V gene data show CDR1 as SGHDT and CDR2 as YYEEEE.

The chain has TRBV18 and TRBJ1-6, with D tentatively TRBD1 (5 bases). This CDR3 has 12 amino acids. Per germline, CDR1 KGHSH and CDR2 LQKENI. The germline V and J ends were trimmed by 6 bases and 10 bases, with 10 bases remaining between them. Here the CDR3 reads CASSGRGSPLHF. Here the CDR3 DNA reads TGTGCCAGCTCTGGAAGGGGCTCACCCCTCCACTTT.